Included here is one TCR beta chain sequence, with context. Germline V gene data show CDR1 as SGHRS and CDR2 as YFSETQ. The CDR3 loop spans 15 amino acids. V lost 3 bases to trimming and J lost 1 base, with 14 bases between them. The data were obtained in a study of blood T cell repertoires in COVID-19. Sequenced by immunoSEQ multiplex PCR; TCRdb stores in-frame clones only, minus some. The sample records about 290,000 clones, around 86% being singletons. V usage is TRBV5-1 and J usage is TRBJ2-7; perhaps TRBD2 as D (7 bases). The sequenced sample was PBMCs or T cells enriched from blood (not recorded which). The TCR originated in a middle-aged woman who had recovered from COVID-19. For the CDR3, the DNA is TGCGCCAGCAGCTCAATGGGGGGGACATCCTACGAGCAGTACTTC. Residues: CASSSMGGTSYEQYF.